This T cell receptor beta chain comes out of a study of cytomegalovirus exposure and HLA in healthy donors. General observations from the study: As confirmed in vitro, three CMV-associated chains were specific for CMV antigens.

PCR primers comprised 60 Vbeta and 13 Jbeta primers. TCRdb's table, derived via immunoSEQ multiplex PCR, lists solely in-frame clones and lacks some. In the table there are approximately 170,000 clones, roughly four fifths of which are singletons. Per germline, CDR1 MNHEY and CDR2 SMNVEV (reference sequence). This CDR3 comprises 14 residues. Trimming cost V 5 bases and J 3 bases; bases outside gene matches: 3. A remark on this clone: Its target is unknown.

This clonotype originated in a man aged 35-49 years in good health and CMV-seronegative. This sequence joins TRBV27 and TRBJ2-7, with 11 bases that match TRBD1. Specimen: PBMCs. CDR3 in amino acids: CASSAGTGGYEQYF. CDR3 coding DNA: TGTGCCAGCAGTGCCGGGACAGGGGGCTACGAGCAGTACTTC.